The clone carrying this T cell receptor (beta chain) was detected only a few times. No antigen is known for it. The J segment lost 0 bases and the V segment lost 7 bases, leaving 3 bases of the junction unmatched. Germline CDR1 SEHNR, CDR2 FQNEAQ (reference sequence). The CDR3 consists of 16 residues. The source of the sample is a study of T-cell memory formation after mild COVID-19. In the study overall: Clustering of TCRs was largely donor specific.

MiXCR was run by TCRdb on the 5' RACE reads, yielding one entry per CDR3 protein. The sample has a few hundred thousand distinct CDR3 sequences, roughly 19% seen once; the top ten hold 20% to 25%. General study findings and limits: Some clones that responded turned up in pre-infection memory, which suggests that cross-reactive memory joined in. Contracting CD4+ clones sat mainly in CM and EM; CD8+ in EMRA. Contracting clones from day 15 to 85 showed balanced CD4/CD8; later expanders favored CD4+.

The TCR was taken from a man aged 18 to 29 who had mild COVID-19 (a few samples of this study predate the infection). Cell type and time point are not known. V gene TRBV7-9 combines with J gene TRBJ1-6; the match to TRBD1 covers 10 bases. The sample consisted of PBMCs or a T cell subset sorted from them (not recorded which). CDR3: CASTDRGSSYNSPLHF. The CDR3 DNA follows: TGTGCCAGCACGGACAGGGGGAGCTCCTATAATTCACCCCTCCACTTT.